What follows are 31 T cell receptor beta chains derived from one specimen sequenced in a study of patients and donors after allogeneic stem cell transplantation. One entry per CDR3 protein results from TCRdb running MiXCR on the RT-PCR reads. In the table there are about a million distinct CDR3 sequences, 15% to 20% of which are singletons. The sequenced sample consisted of blood, either unsorted or a sorted T cell fraction (not recorded which). These receptors originate from a human donor who was either an allogeneic HSCT recipient or a stem cell or donor lymphocyte infusion donor (not recorded which). It is not recorded whose cells these are; they may come from a transplant donor.

The chain is built from TRBV19 and TRBJ2-2; D might be TRBD2 (5 bases). Trimming took off 2 bases at V and 0 bases at J, with 10 bases between the two ends. The CDR3 spans 16 residues. The germline V gene has CDR1 LNHDA and CDR2 SQIVND (reference sequence). The CDR3 DNA follows: TGTGCCAGTAGTATACGAGCGGCAGCGAACACCGGGGAGCTGTTTTTT. Translating gives CASSIRAAANTGELFF.

The chain carries TRBV15 and TRBJ1-4, with D uncertain. The CDR3 covers 15 residues. V was shortened by 0 bases and J by 7 bases, with 12 bases between the two germline ends. CDR1 and CDR2 from the germline V gene are LNHNV and YYDKDF (reference sequence). Here the CDR3 reads CATSRDGFWSEKLFF. The CDR3 DNA reads TGTGCCACCAGCAGAGATGGGTTTTGGAGTGAAAAACTGTTTTTT.

The chain couples TRBV7-9 to TRBJ2-1; 7 bases align to TRBD1. CDR3 length: 12 residues. Unmatched junction bases numbered 10, after V lost 5 bases and J lost 15 bases. Germline CDR1 SEHNR, CDR2 FQNEAQ (reference sequence). The CDR3 DNA is TGTGCCAGCAGCGACCAGCCAGGGGGTACGTTCTTC. It yields the protein CASSDQPGGTFF.

In this sample, this clonotype turned up many times. This chain joins TRBV7-7 and TRBJ2-2; D perhaps matches TRBD2 (5 bases). The CDR3 contains 13 residues. Germline-derived CDR1 and CDR2 are SSHAT and FNYEAQ (reference sequence). V gave up 6 bases and J gave up 6 bases, with 11 bases separating them. The CDR3 reads CASSLLGPGELFF. Here the CDR3 DNA reads TGTGCCAGCAGTTTACTAGGTCCCGGGGAGCTGTTTTTT.

This rearrangement joins TRBV2 to TRBJ2-1, with 8 positions matching TRBD2. This CDR3 comprises 14 residues. V shed 7 bases and J 4 bases; nucleotides not matched to a gene: 6. From germline, CDR1 is SNHLY and CDR2 FYNNEI. This CDR3 reads CASMAGGLYNEQFF. Here the CDR3 DNA reads TGTGCCAGCATGGCGGGGGGCTTGTACAATGAGCAGTTCTTC.

The sample holds a few counts of this clonotype. This chain uses TRBV5-6 with TRBJ1-5; perhaps TRBD1 as D (6 bases). This CDR3 spans 12 amino acids. V lost 4 bases, J lost 9 bases, and 11 bases lay in between. Germline V gene sequence: CDR1 SGHDT, CDR2 YYEEEE. The chain's CDR3 is CASSRLTGPQHF. In nucleotides, the CDR3 is TGTGCCAGCAGCCGCTTGACAGGGCCCCAGCATTTT.

This clonotype turned up a few times. The genes are TRBV29-1 and TRBJ2-5; possibly TRBD1 for D (6 bases). Trimming pared 1 base from V and 4 bases from J, leaving 10 bases between. CDR3 length equals 13 residues. Germline values: CDR1 SQVTM, CDR2 ANQGSEA. This CDR3 reads CSVEGQGTETQYF. The DNA of the CDR3 is TGCAGCGTTGAAGGGCAGGGGACAGAGACCCAGTACTTC.

There are many counts of this clonotype. The CDR3 DNA sequence: TGTGCCAGCAGCTTGGCGCCCCTATCTGGGAACGAGCAGTACTTC. This translates into CASSLAPLSGNEQYF. This chain links TRBV5-6 with TRBJ2-7; D is uncertain. Germline V lookup: CDR1 SGHDT, CDR2 YYEEEE. V dropped 0 bases and J dropped 5 bases, with 15 bases sitting between them. The CDR3 sequence is 15 residues long. The entire variable domain, with the rest obtained from reference TRBV5-6 and TRBJ2-7, is as follows: DAGVTQSPTHLIKTRGQQVTLRCSPKSGHDTVSWYQQALGQGPQFIFQYYEEEERQRGNFPDRFSGHQFPNYSSELNVNALLLGDSALYLCASSLAPLSGNEQYFGPGTRLTVT.

V usage is TRBV2 and J usage is TRBJ1-3; D may be TRBD1 (5 bases). With 11 bases removed from V and 0 bases from J, the gap between germline ends came to 14 bases. Germline CDR1 SNHLY, CDR2 FYNNEI. CDR3 length equals 14 residues. CDR3 region: CAVETESSGNTIYF. For the CDR3, the DNA is TGTGCCGTTGAGACAGAATCCTCTGGAAACACCATATATTTT.

The V and J genes are TRBV6-5 and TRBJ1-2; possible D gene TRBD1, 5 bases. V lost 3 bases and J lost 4, with 15 bases in between. The CDR3 extends over 15 amino acids. Per the germline V gene, CDR1 is MNHEY and CDR2 is SVGAGI. CDR3 sequence (DNA): TGTGCCAGCAGTTATACCCACCCGACAGTCTATGGCTACACCTTC. Its protein product is CASSYTHPTVYGYTF.

This clonotype was picked up a small number of times. The gene calls are TRBV27 and TRBJ2-7; D not certain. The CDR3 spans 13 residues. In germline, CDR1 is MNHEY, CDR2 SMNVEV (reference sequence). V was cut by 5 bases and J by 6 bases, with 14 bases left in between. The CDR3 DNA sequence: TGTGCCAGCAGTCCCAGTCGTCACACCGAGCAGTACTTC. Translated, it gives CASSPSRHTEQYF.

This clonotype was recorded a few times. The V and J genes are TRBV28 and TRBJ2-5; TRBD2 agrees at 11 bases. The length of the CDR3 is 15 residues. Germline trimming cut 8 bases from V and 2 bases from J; bases unmatched to any gene: 7. The germline V gene encodes CDR1 MDHEN and CDR2 SYDVKM. CDR3 sequence reads: CASHLAGGGQETQYF. The CDR3 nucleotides read TGTGCCAGCCACCTAGCGGGGGGCGGGCAAGAGACCCAGTACTTC. The complete variable domain, with remaining parts taken from reference TRBV28 and TRBJ2-5, reads DVKVTQSSRYLVKRTGEKVFLECVQDMDHENMFWYRQDPGLGLRLIYFSYDVKMKEKGDIPEGYSVSREKKERFSLILESASTNQTSMYLCASHLAGGGQETQYFGPGTRLLVL.

This clonotype was counted only a few times. The rearrangement joins TRBV11-2 to TRBJ2-5; D is unclear. CDR1 is SGHAT and CDR2 is FQNNGV in the germline V gene. CDR3 length: 12 amino acids. The V end was cut by 7 bases, the J end by 3 bases, with 9 bases between. CDR3 DNA: TGTGCCAGCACTATCCGCAAAGAGACCCAGTACTTC. Amino acids: CASTIRKETQYF.

In this sample, this clonotype turned up a few times. The chain links TRBV10-3 to TRBJ2-1; 12 nucleotides agree with TRBD2. Trimming cost V 6 bases and J 8 bases; bases outside gene matches: 2. The CDR3 contains 13 residues. Germline V lookup: CDR1 ENHRY, CDR2 SYGVKD. DNA for the CDR3: TGTGCCATCAGACTAGCGGGAGGAGATGAGCAGTTCTTC. Its translation is CAIRLAGGDEQFF.

This clonotype was counted ten times or more. V usage is TRBV29-1 and J usage is TRBJ2-5; no clear D. V gave up 4 bases and J gave up 5 bases, with 14 bases separating them. Germline CDR1 and CDR2: SQVTM and ANQGSEA. This CDR3 is built from 13 residues. The CDR3 region is CSVGILLQETQYF. The DNA for the CDR3 is TGCAGCGTTGGAATCCTTCTCCAGGAGACCCAGTACTTC.

This clonotype turned up a few times. The V gene is TRBV6-5, the J gene TRBJ2-1, with no clear D. This CDR3 is 13 amino acids long. Germline V gives CDR1 MNHEY, CDR2 SVGAGI. Trimming removed 0 bases at V and 7 bases at J, with 7 bases between. This chain's CDR3 is CASSYSNQNEQFF. The CDR3 DNA reads as TGTGCCAGCAGTTACTCGAACCAAAATGAGCAGTTCTTC.

This chain uses TRBV5-5 with TRBJ1-5; D unresolved. Germline V gene sequence: CDR1 SGHKS, CDR2 YYEKEE (reference sequence). V lost 4 bases, J lost 2 bases, and 10 bases lay in between. The CDR3 length is 14 residues. As DNA, the CDR3 is TGTGCCAGCAGCCGAGGTTGGGGCAATCAGCCCCAGCATTTT. This encodes CASSRGWGNQPQHF.

The chain recombines TRBV28 with TRBJ1-2; D gene uncertain. CDR1 and CDR2 from the germline V gene are MDHEN and SYDVKM. The CDR3 totals 14 residues. Trimming cost V 2 bases and J 13 bases, with 20 bases left between them. CDR3: CASSLLPTQHPGTF. In DNA, the CDR3 is TGTGCCAGCAGTTTACTACCCACCCAGCATCCGGGCACCTTC.

This chain joins TRBV4-2 and TRBJ2-1, with TRBD2 as a possible D gene (5 bases). The CDR3 length is 14 residues. Germline values: CDR1 LGHNA, CDR2 YNFKEQ. The ends were cut back, 4 bases at V and 3 bases at J, with 10 bases in the middle. For the CDR3, the DNA is TGTGCCAGCAGCCCCGACGGGGACTACAATGAGCAGTTCTTC. Translation: CASSPDGDYNEQFF.

The chain joins TRBV3-1 to TRBJ1-1; unclear D gene. Germline CDR1 LGHDT, CDR2 YNNKEL (reference sequence). The CDR3 runs 13 residues. Trimming cost V 3 bases and J 3 bases, with 8 bases left between them. The CDR3 DNA follows: TGTGCCAGCAGCCAGGGGAAGTACACTGAAGCTTTCTTT. This sequence encodes CASSQGKYTEAFF.

This clonotype was detected only a few times. CDR3 bases: TGTGCCACCAGCGGTCCAGACGAGCAGTACTTC. This codes for CATSGPDEQYF. The rearrangement joins TRBV15 to TRBJ2-7; D remains unclear. Trimming removed 5 bases from V and 5 bases from J, with 7 bases in between. Germline-derived CDR1 and CDR2 are LNHNV and YYDKDF (reference sequence). This CDR3 contains 11 residues.

The genes are TRBV24-1 and TRBJ1-2; TRBD1 is a possible D gene (6 bases). With 6 bases removed from V and 8 bases from J, the gap between germline ends came to 15 bases. The CDR3 extends over 13 amino acids. From germline, CDR1 is KGHDR and CDR2 SFDVKD. CDR3 loop: CATSLEQGGGYTF. The CDR3 DNA reads TGTGCCACCAGTCTGGAACAGGGAGGAGGCTACACCTTC.

CDR3 DNA sequence: TGTGCCAGCAGTCCCCGGGACAGGGGGCTAGATACGCAGTATTTT. This translates into CASSPRDRGLDTQYF. J is TRBJ2-3 and V is TRBV3-1; 12 bases match TRBD1. With 6 bases clipped from V and 5 bases from J, the junction kept 6 bases outside the gene matches. Germline assignment: CDR1 LGHDT and CDR2 YNNKEL (reference sequence). The length of the CDR3 is 15 residues.

This clonotype came up a few times. The chain links TRBV5-1 to TRBJ2-7; possibly TRBD1 for D (6 bases). This CDR3 has 15 residues. CDR1 and CDR2 from the germline V gene are SGHRS and YFSETQ. Trimming removed 1 base from V and 4 bases from J, with 15 bases in between. The CDR3 nucleotides are TGCGCCAGCAGCTTGTCGCCAGGGGCCAATTACGAGCAGTACTTC. Encoded protein: CASSLSPGANYEQYF.

The sample holds a few counts of this clonotype. The rearrangement links TRBV20-1 to TRBJ2-2; possible D gene TRBD1, 5 bases. The ends were cut back, 2 bases at V and 4 bases at J, with 11 bases in the middle. The CDR3 contains 14 residues. Germline CDR1 reads DFQATT; CDR2 reads SNEGSKA (reference sequence). CDR3 nucleotide sequence: TGCAGTGCTAGACTGATTAGGGGCACCGGGGAGCTGTTTTTT. This gives the protein CSARLIRGTGELFF.

In its sample, this clonotype was seen a few times. V and J are TRBV30 and TRBJ1-5; 8 bases are a match to TRBD1. CDR1 and CDR2 (germline): GTSNPN, SVGIG (reference sequence). After removal of 1 base from V and 5 bases from J, the junction contained 4 bases not matched to a gene. CDR3 length: 14 residues. Written as DNA, the CDR3 is TGTGCCTGGAGTGCAGACAGGGGACATCAGCCCCAGCATTTT. It translates to CAWSADRGHQPQHF. The whole variable domain, filled in from reference TRBV30 and TRBJ1-5, reads SQTIHQWPATLVQPVGSPLSLECTVEGTSNPNLYWYRQAAGRGLQLLFYSVGIGQISSEVPQNLSASRPQDRQFILSSKKLLLSDSGFYLCAWSADRGHQPQHFGDGTRLSIL.

The rearrangement links TRBV6-1 to TRBJ2-1, with 8 bases aligning to TRBD2. V trimming: 7 bases; J trimming: 9 bases; junction bases outside the gene matches: 17. The CDR3 length is 16 residues. CDR1 is MNHNS, CDR2 SASEGT, per germline. CDR3 in DNA: TGTGCCAGCAAGTTCGCGGGGGGACAAGATCTGGGTGAGCAGTTCTTC. Protein sequence: CASKFAGGQDLGEQFF.

The chain employs TRBV20-1 and TRBJ1-5, with a weak D call TRBD1 (5 bases). The V end lost 0 bases, the J end lost 1 base, and 13 bases lay between the germline ends. This CDR3 contains 16 residues. Per the germline V gene, CDR1 is DFQATT and CDR2 is SNEGSKA (reference sequence). The CDR3 protein is CSARDRVRGSNQPQHF. For the CDR3, the DNA is TGCAGTGCTAGAGACAGGGTGAGGGGAAGCAATCAGCCCCAGCATTTT.

This clonotype was seen more than once but under ten times. The chain employs TRBV6-5 and TRBJ1-5; the D is unclear. Germline assignment: CDR1 MNHEY and CDR2 SVGAGI. The CDR3 covers 13 residues. Trimming removed 2 bases at V and 5 bases at J, with 7 bases between. CDR3 amino acids: CASSYSFDQPQHF. CDR3 nucleotides: TGTGCCAGCAGTTACAGTTTTGATCAGCCCCAGCATTTT.

This clonotype has more than one count but fewer than ten. The chain couples TRBV30 to TRBJ2-3; no reliable D call. Germline V lookup: CDR1 GTSNPN, CDR2 SVGIG (reference sequence). CDR3 size: 13 residues. Trimming left V 7 bases short and J 2 bases short, with 13 bases between. In DNA form, the CDR3 reads TGTGCCTTCACCCGAGACTTCACAGATACGCAGTATTTT. Protein sequence: CAFTRDFTDTQYF. Together with reference TRBV30 and TRBJ2-3, the CDR3 gives the full variable domain: SQTIHQWPATLVQPVGSPLSLECTVEGTSNPNLYWYRQAAGRGLQLLFYSVGIGQISSEVPQNLSASRPQDRQFILSSKKLLLSDSGFYLCAFTRDFTDTQYFGPGTRLTVL.

The sample holds a few counts of this clonotype. The V gene is TRBV7-8, the J gene TRBJ1-5; D possibly corresponds to TRBD1 (5 bases). V was cut by 6 bases and J by 1 base, with 13 bases left in between. Germline loops: CDR1 SGHVS, CDR2 FQNEAQ. The CDR3 has 15 residues. The CDR3 spells CASRKGSHSNQPQHF. The CDR3 nucleotides read TGTGCCAGCAGGAAGGGGAGTCACAGCAATCAGCCCCAGCATTTT.